Given below is one T cell receptor beta chain in context. What it recognizes is unknown. This sample was taken from a study of cytomegalovirus exposure and HLA in healthy donors. Study-level results: Across donors, presence/absence analyses took sequencing depth to be roughly uniform.

Researchers ran the PCR with 60 Vbeta and 13 Jbeta primers. Assay used: immunoSEQ multiplex PCR; TCRdb lists only in-frame clones, some missing. Among 150,000 to 160,000 clones, about 80% were seen once, and the ten largest hold roughly 4%. The CDR3 runs to 15 residues. The trim removed 0 bases at V and 4 bases at J, leaving 6 bases unmatched. Germline CDR1 and CDR2: SGDLS and YYNGEE. The source is a woman aged 40 to 50 in good health and CMV-seronegative. The source material was PBMCs. The J gene is TRBJ1-1, the V gene TRBV9, with 7 positions matching TRBD1. CDR3 sequence (DNA): TGTGCCAGCAGCGTAGAAACAGGGGATGTCACTGAAGCTTTCTTT. This sequence encodes CASSVETGDVTEAFF.